These T cell receptor beta chains were read from a single sample in a study of cytomegalovirus exposure and HLA in healthy donors. The protocol was immunoSEQ multiplex PCR, while the TCRdb copy is restricted to in-frame clones and leaves out a portion. The sample holds about 190,000 clones, roughly 86% seen once. Sequenced material: PBMCs. These receptors were taken from a man aged 40-50 years in good health and CMV-seropositive. CDR3s include the opening cysteine and the closing phenylalanine or tryptophan. A D gene is named only where the DNA matches it firmly. Size is omitted from some rows. Given values are once, few, many or a class for expanded clones.

CDR3: CASSDWPSTDTQYF; DNA: TGCGCCAGCAGTGATTGGCCTAGCACAGATACGCAGTATTTT; D: NA; V: TRBV10-2; size: NA; J: TRBJ2-3
CDR3: CASSLRDSSYNEQFF; DNA: TGTGCCAGCAGCTTACGGGACAGCTCCTACAATGAGCAGTTCTTC; D: TRBD1; V: TRBV7-9; size: NA; J: TRBJ2-1
CDR3: CASSPVVGLNAEAFF; DNA: TGCGCCAGCAGTCCCGTCGTGGGCTTGAACGCTGAAGCTTTCTTT; D: NA; V: TRBV5-1; size: NA; J: TRBJ1-1
CDR3: CASSENGLYEGYTF; DNA: TGTGCCAGCAGTGAAAACGGTTTATATGAGGGCTACACCTTC; D: NA; V: TRBV2; size: NA; J: TRBJ1-2
CDR3: CASSLSSGGPVEQFF; DNA: TGTGCCAGCAGTTTATCCAGCGGGGGGCCCGTGGAGCAGTTCTTC; D: TRBD2; V: TRBV6-5; size: NA; J: TRBJ2-1
CDR3: CATSPHWGLGTEAFF; DNA: TGTGCCACCAGCCCCCATTGGGGGCTGGGGACTGAAGCTTTCTTT; D: NA; V: TRBV15; size: NA; J: TRBJ1-1
CDR3: CSVKIRASGQETQYF; DNA: TGCAGCGTTAAAATCCGGGCTAGCGGCCAAGAGACCCAGTACTTC; D: TRBD2; V: TRBV29-1; size: NA; J: TRBJ2-5
CDR3: CASSLEAGYEQYF; DNA: TGTGCCAGCAGCTTAGAAGCGGGCTACGAGCAGTACTTC; D: NA; V: TRBV7-9; size: few; J: TRBJ2-7
CDR3: CASSFFQGTEAFF; DNA: TGTGCCAGCAGTTTTTTTCAGGGCACTGAAGCTTTCTTT; D: NA; V: TRBV28; size: once; J: TRBJ1-1
CDR3: CATSRDSGRNSPLHF; DNA: TGTGCCACCAGCAGAGATAGTGGGAGGAATTCACCCCTCCACTTT; D: NA; V: TRBV15; size: NA; J: TRBJ1-6
CDR3: CASSFRFEGRGLFNYGYTF; DNA: TGTGCCAGCAGCTTTCGTTTCGAGGGCAGGGGCCTGTTTAACTATGGCTACACCTTC; D: NA; V: TRBV7-9; size: NA; J: TRBJ1-2
CDR3: CASSAQGRGNSPLHF; DNA: TGTGCCAGCAGTGCTCAGGGGAGAGGAAATTCACCCCTCCACTTT; D: NA; V: TRBV2; size: NA; J: TRBJ1-6
CDR3: CSVGTSGRTGELFF; DNA: TGCAGCGTCGGGACTAGCGGGAGAACCGGGGAGCTGTTTTTT; D: TRBD2; V: TRBV29-1; size: NA; J: TRBJ2-2
CDR3: CASSPGQGNNYEQYF; DNA: TGTGCCAGCAGCCCTGGACAGGGGAATAACTACGAGCAGTACTTC; D: TRBD1; V: TRBV5-4; size: NA; J: TRBJ2-7
CDR3: CASSLKGEQYF; DNA: TGCGCCAGCAGCCTCAAGGGGGAGCAGTACTTC; D: NA; V: TRBV4-1; size: NA; J: TRBJ2-7
CDR3: CASSEVAAGGGNTQYF; DNA: TGTGCCAGCAGTGAAGTAGCAGCGGGGGGCGGAAATACGCAGTATTTT; D: TRBD2; V: TRBV6-1; size: NA; J: TRBJ2-3
CDR3: CASSQESGEALNYGYTF; DNA: TGCGCCAGCAGCCAAGAATCGGGGGAGGCCCTAAACTATGGCTACACCTTC; D: NA; V: TRBV4-1; size: NA; J: TRBJ1-2
CDR3: CASSQGIETGGEQYF; DNA: TGTGCCAGCAGCCAAGGGATCGAGACAGGGGGCGAGCAGTACTTC; D: TRBD1; V: TRBV14; size: NA; J: TRBJ2-7
CDR3: CASSALGLASTDTQYF; DNA: TGTGCCAGCAGTGCCCTGGGACTAGCCAGCACAGATACGCAGTATTTT; D: TRBD2; V: TRBV6-1; size: NA; J: TRBJ2-3
CDR3: CASSFGGGYEAFF; DNA: TGTGCCAGCAGCTTCGGGGGGGGTTATGAAGCTTTCTTT; D: NA; V: TRBV7-3; size: few; J: TRBJ1-1
CDR3: CASSTGQNTEAFF; DNA: TGTGCCAGCAGTACAGGACAGAACACTGAAGCTTTCTTT; D: NA; V: TRBV28; size: NA; J: TRBJ1-1
CDR3: CASSPRDLIAGSYEQYF; DNA: TGTGCCAGCAGTCCACGAGATTTGATAGCGGGAAGTTACGAGCAGTACTTC; D: TRBD2; V: TRBV28; size: NA; J: TRBJ2-7
CDR3: CASSWGLDEQFF; DNA: TGTGCCAGCAGCTGGGGACTAGATGAGCAGTTCTTC; D: TRBD2; V: TRBV11-1; size: once; J: TRBJ2-1
CDR3: CASSFGGRSYNEQFF; DNA: TGTGCCAGCAGCTTCGGCGGGAGGTCCTACAATGAGCAGTTCTTC; D: TRBD2; V: TRBV5-4; size: NA; J: TRBJ2-1
CDR3: CASSLKGRDGYEQYF; DNA: TGTGCCAGCAGCTTAAAGGGGAGGGACGGCTACGAGCAGTACTTC; D: TRBD2; V: TRBV11-3; size: NA; J: TRBJ2-7
CDR3: CASRPGGTGNQPQHF; DNA: TGTGCCAGCAGGCCCGGGGGGACTGGAAATCAGCCCCAGCATTTT; D: NA; V: TRBV27; size: NA; J: TRBJ1-5
CDR3: CASSQKWDIQETQYF; DNA: TGTGCCAGCAGCCAAAAGTGGGACATACAAGAGACCCAGTACTTC; D: NA; V: TRBV7-9; size: NA; J: TRBJ2-5
CDR3: CSARTSGSLEQYF; DNA: TGCAGCGCCCGGACTAGCGGGAGCCTAGAGCAGTACTTC; D: TRBD2; V: TRBV29-1; size: NA; J: TRBJ2-7
CDR3: CARSRLAGGHEQYF; DNA: TGTGCCAGAAGCCGACTAGCGGGAGGCCACGAGCAGTACTTC; D: TRBD2; V: TRBV5-3; size: NA; J: TRBJ2-7
CDR3: CATSRDRGREETQYF; DNA: TGTGCCACCAGCAGAGATCGAGGGCGGGAGGAGACCCAGTACTTC; D: TRBD2; V: TRBV15; size: NA; J: TRBJ2-5